These T cell receptor beta chains were read from a single sample in a study of blood T cell repertoires in COVID-19. Assay: immunoSEQ multiplex PCR; the TCRdb copy retains only in-frame clones and omits some. The sample carries tens of thousands of clones, about 88% recorded once. The specimen was peripheral blood. The source of these receptors is a human donor in a cohort sampled during active COVID-19. CDR3s include the opening cysteine and the closing phenylalanine or tryptophan. D genes are given only for firm matches. Expanded clones are given a class, and other clones once, few, many or no size at all.

d_gene	v_gene	j_gene	abundance	CDR3nt	CDR3aa
-	TRBV5-4	TRBJ1-4	-	TGTGCCAGCAGCTTTGACGGCCTCCCCGTACAGGGTGAAAAACTGTTTTTT	CASSFDGLPVQGEKLFF
TRBD2	TRBV19	TRBJ2-5	-	TGTGCCAGTAGTTTAGCGGGAGGGCCGCGAGAGACCCAGTACTTC	CASSLAGGPRETQYF
-	TRBV3-1/TRBV3-2	TRBJ2-2	few	TGTGCCAGCAGCCAAGGGGCAGCCGCGACGACCGGGGAGCTGTTTTTT	CASSQGAAATTGELFF
-	TRBV9	TRBJ1-3	-	TGTGCCAGCAGCGCTACAGGAAACTCTGGAAACACCATATATTTT	CASSATGNSGNTIYF
TRBD1	TRBV19	TRBJ1-2	-	TGTGCCAGTATCGCACAGGGGGCCTATGGCTACACCTTC	CASIAQGAYGYTF
TRBD1	TRBV5-1	TRBJ2-1	-	TGCGCCAGCAGCTCCTGGACAGGGGGTAATGAGCAGTTCTTC	CASSSWTGGNEQFF
TRBD1	TRBV7-6	TRBJ2-7	-	TGTGCCAGCAGCTCGCCGGGACAGGGTGCCTACGAGCAGTACTTC	CASSSPGQGAYEQYF
TRBD1	TRBV11-2	TRBJ2-5	-	TGTGCCAGCACGGGACAGGGCCCGTACCAAGAGACCCAGTACTTC	CASTGQGPYQETQYF
-	TRBV11-1	TRBJ2-3	-	TGTGCCAGCAGCCCCCCCTCTCCCGGGAACACAGATACGCAGTATTTT	CASSPPSPGNTDTQYF
TRBD1	TRBV5-4	TRBJ2-1	-	TGTGCCAGCAGTTTCCTACAGGGGGACCACTCCTACAATGAGCAGTTCTTC	CASSFLQGDHSYNEQFF
-	TRBV6-5	TRBJ1-3	-	TGTGCCATGCGGGGAGACTCTGGAAACACCATATATTTT	CAMRGDSGNTIYF
TRBD2	TRBV20-1	TRBJ2-5	once	TGCAGTGCTAGTCCCCTAGCGGGAGGGGTGAAAGAGACCCAGTACTTC	CSASPLAGGVKETQYF
TRBD1	TRBV5-1	TRBJ2-3	-	TGCGCCAGCAGCTTGTTCCCCGGGCAGGGGGCAATAGATACGCAGTATTTT	CASSLFPGQGAIDTQYF
TRBD1	TRBV28	TRBJ1-2	-	TGTGCCAGCAGTTCCCAGGGACAGGTCCCAATCACCTTC	CASSSQGQVPITF
TRBD2	TRBV7-9	TRBJ2-1	-	TGTGCCAGCAGCTTACAGCTAGCGGGTTTCAATGAGCAGTTCTTC	CASSLQLAGFNEQFF
TRBD2	TRBV15	TRBJ2-1	-	TGTGCCACCAGCAGAGGGGGGACTAGCGGGAGTTCCTACAATGAGCAGTTCTTC	CATSRGGTSGSSYNEQFF
-	TRBV7-8	TRBJ2-1	-	TGTGCCAGCAGCCCCCTGAGGGTCAATGAGCAGTTCTTC	CASSPLRVNEQFF
TRBD1	TRBV2	TRBJ2-3	-	TGTGCCAGCAGCCCGGGGGTCGGGACAGGGCGCACAGATACGCAGTATTTT	CASSPGVGTGRTDTQYF
-	TRBV5-6	TRBJ2-2	-	TGTGCCAGCAGCTTGGGGGCCGCCGGGGAGCTGTTTTTT	CASSLGAAGELFF
TRBD1	TRBV24-1	TRBJ2-7	-	TGTGCCACCAGCCCCACAGGGGGTCGGTACGAGCAGTACTTC	CATSPTGGRYEQYF
TRBD2	TRBV9	TRBJ2-5	-	TGTGCCAGCAGCCCACGAACTAGCGGGAGGTCCAGGGAGACCCAGTACTTC	CASSPRTSGRSRETQYF
TRBD2	TRBV19	TRBJ2-2	-	TGTGCCAGTAGTATAGGGGCGGGAGGGCCGAGGACCGGGGAGCTGTTTTTT	CASSIGAGGPRTGELFF
-	TRBV11-2	TRBJ1-1	-	TGTGCCAGCAGCTTAGTGGGGGGTGGGGAATGGGTCGCTGAAGCTTTCTTT	CASSLVGGGEWVAEAFF
TRBD2	TRBV3-1/TRBV3-2	TRBJ2-5	-	TGTGCCAGCAGCCAAATGGGAGGGTACCAAGAGACCCAGTACTTC	CASSQMGGYQETQYF
-	TRBV12-3/TRBV12-4	TRBJ1-5	-	TGTGCCAGCAGTTCCCTCCCTTGGCCCCAGCATTTT	CASSSLPWPQHF
TRBD2	TRBV9	TRBJ2-1	once	TGTGCCAGCAGCCAGCCAGCGGGAGAATACAATGAGCAGTTCTTC	CASSQPAGEYNEQFF
-	TRBV10-3	TRBJ2-7	-	TGTGCCATCAATGACGGGAGTAACTCCTACGAGCAGTACTTC	CAINDGSNSYEQYF
-	TRBV7-9	TRBJ1-2	-	TGTGCCAGCAGCCCCGGACAGAACTTAAACTATGGCTACACCTTC	CASSPGQNLNYGYTF
TRBD2	TRBV4-1	TRBJ2-1	-	TGCGCCAGCAGCCAAGATTGGACTAGCGACCTCTACAATGAGCAGTTCTTC	CASSQDWTSDLYNEQFF
-	TRBV7-8	TRBJ2-1	-	TGTGCCAGCAGCTTAGTGTTCCTGGGGCAGGGGGCGCGGGGGGAGCAGTTCTTC	CASSLVFLGQGARGEQFF
TRBD2	TRBV5-1	TRBJ2-1	-	TGCGCCAGCAGCTTCGGGGTCCTAGCGGGAGGTCAGAGCTCCTACAATGAGCAGTTCTTC	CASSFGVLAGGQSSYNEQFF
TRBD1	TRBV25-1	TRBJ2-7	-	TGTGCCACCGCAGGCAACAGGGGGCCTATAGGCGCGCAGTACTTC	CATAGNRGPIGAQYF
TRBD2	TRBV4-2	TRBJ2-5	-	TGTGCCAGCAGCCAAGGACTAGCGGGTCAGACCCAGTACTTC	CASSQGLAGQTQYF
TRBD2	TRBV29-1	TRBJ2-5	-	TGCAGCGTACTAAACACGCGGGGGGGGAACCAAGAGACCCAGTACTTC	CSVLNTRGGNQETQYF
TRBD1	TRBV6-5	TRBJ1-2	-	TGTGCCAGCAGTTCCCGGACAGGGTTTGACTATGGCTACACCTTC	CASSSRTGFDYGYTF
-	TRBV15	TRBJ2-7	-	TGTGCCACCAGCAGAGATCTAGAGGAGCAGTACTTC	CATSRDLEEQYF
-	TRBV29-1	TRBJ2-7	-	TGCAGCGTTGGGGCAGGGGGGTACGAGCAGTACTTC	CSVGAGGYEQYF
TRBD2	TRBV19	TRBJ2-2	-	TGTGCCAGTAGAGGGTTTGCGGGAGGGACCGGGGAGCTGTTTTTT	CASRGFAGGTGELFF
TRBD1	TRBV13	TRBJ2-5	once	TGTGCCAGCAGTACACGACAGGGCCTTCAAGAGACCCAGTACTTC	CASSTRQGLQETQYF
-	TRBV7-8	TRBJ1-2	once	TGTGCCAGCAGCTTAGGATTGAGCGACGGCTACACCTTC	CASSLGLSDGYTF
TRBD1	TRBV28	TRBJ1-2	-	TGTGCCAGTGATACAGGGGGCGCCTACTATGGCTACACCTTC	CASDTGGAYYGYTF
-	TRBV6-1	TRBJ2-7	-	TGTGCCAGCAGTGAAGGCGCGGGTACGCCGGGGGAGCAGTACTTC	CASSEGAGTPGEQYF
TRBD2	TRBV6-5	TRBJ2-1	-	TGTGCCAGCAGCCGACTAGCGGGGGAGCAGTTCTTC	CASSRLAGEQFF